Listed here is a single T cell receptor (beta chain). Its binding antigen is unknown. No base-level quality is on record; no much larger clone is a single base apart. The data were taken from a study of blood T cells in healthy people across ages (dated by TCRdb to between 2015 and 2016). About the investigation overall: In model experiments, template switching captured roughly one uniquely barcoded TCR beta cDNA molecule for every two T cells. Donors were grouped into four age groups: young (average approximately 16 years), middle-aged (around 39), aged (approximately 67) and long-lived (approximately 82). To avoid experimental bias, donors of different ages were distributed randomly across sequencing lanes. The study measured age-related changes in TCR beta repertoire diversity using deep sequencing normalized with unique cDNA molecular identifiers. The study analyzed two additional independent replicas of 1 million unique cDNA reads from the same blood draw for two donors, one aged 18 to 30 and one aged 80 or older.

Libraries were built with 5' RACE. Sequencing relied on an Illumina HiSeq 2500. A second PCR of roughly 6 to 12 cycles was run with a J-beta primer mix and a sample-barcoded 5' primer. A unique molecular identifier was introduced onto each TCR beta cDNA molecule by a template-switch 5' adaptor carrying 12 random nucleotides. Each sample yielded at least 3 million CDR3-containing paired-end reads. The Mint cDNA synthesis kit, primed by a TRBC-specific oligonucleotide, was used to synthesize first-strand cDNA from all RNA. After uracil-DNA glycosylase treatment, a first 18-cycle PCR used universal primers M1SS and BC2_uni_R on all cDNA. The source study handled its data this way. Each sample was normalized by randomly selecting 1 million high-quality reads, each carrying a distinct molecular identifier. Instead of being binned into consensus sequences, reads with shared molecular identifiers were discarded. MiTCR, with a Q25 quality threshold and the strictest error-elimination algorithm, was used for CDR3 identification, clonotype clustering and error correction. Lower-bound total TCR beta diversity was estimated with a nonparametric unseen species model using Euler transformation. TCRdb ran its own pipeline on the public reads, namely fastp trimming at Q25 and MiXCR clone calling, and kept in-frame beta chains. One record per CDR3 amino acid sequence lists the most common genes and DNA. In this record, the V and J calls reflect TCRdb's handling and not the investigators' own analysis. The sample table lists over 950,000 distinct CDR3 sequences, around two fifths of them with a count of one. Around 12% of the sample lies in the top ten.

Points the paper makes about the study in general: Because donor CMV infection status was unknown, age-related changes in expanded clonotypes were potentially confounded. Compared with the aged group, the long-lived group had more naive CD4+ T cells, fewer expanded clones and increased TCR diversity, a pattern suggesting age selection. The percentage of naive T cells measured by flow cytometry correlated strongly with observed TCR beta diversity. Bulk unsorted PBMC profiling prevented conclusive comparison of naive and antigen-experienced compartments. Estimates of total diversity based on one million sequenced T cells were considered lower bounds and underestimates. As age increased, observed TCR beta diversity per million T cells dropped in a roughly linear way, and a significant reduction was already evident by age about 40.

The donors were 40 or so Caucasian individuals from Russia, aged 6 to 90 years, who were systemically healthy. Ten milliliters of peripheral blood were drawn from each donor into EDTA-treated Vacutainer tubes. Ficoll-Paque density-gradient centrifugation was used to isolate PBMCs, with at least 6.5 million per sample. Trizol reagent was used to extract total RNA from PBMCs, with at least 5 micrograms per sample. The percentages of naive CD45RAhigh/CD27high T cells were determined by flow cytometry on a PBMC aliquot from every donor. Spanning cysteine to phenylalanine, the CDR3 consists of 11 amino acids. This entry keeps only the CDR3 DNA: 33 bases, framed from base 1. According to the germline V gene (reference sequence), CDR1 reads LNHDA and CDR2 reads SQIVND. V is clipped by 6 bases and J by 6 bases, and the sequence between their germline boundaries is 6 bases long.

The chain links TRBV19 with TRBJ2-1; no confident D gene assignment can be made. The sequenced material came from blood. This receptor was obtained from a man younger than 30 in good health. This receptor carries the CDR3 CASRFGNEQFF. Here is the DNA: TGTGCCAGTAGATTCGGCAATGAGCAGTTCTTC.